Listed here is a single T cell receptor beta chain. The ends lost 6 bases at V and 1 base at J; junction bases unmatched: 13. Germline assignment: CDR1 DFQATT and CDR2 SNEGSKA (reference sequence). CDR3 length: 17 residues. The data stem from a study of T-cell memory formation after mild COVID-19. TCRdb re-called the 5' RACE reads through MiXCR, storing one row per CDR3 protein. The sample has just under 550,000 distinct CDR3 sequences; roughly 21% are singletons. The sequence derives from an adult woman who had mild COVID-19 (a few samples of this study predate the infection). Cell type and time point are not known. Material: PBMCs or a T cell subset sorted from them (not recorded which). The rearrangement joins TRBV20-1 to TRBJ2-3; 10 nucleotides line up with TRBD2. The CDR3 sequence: CSARGASGRGGTDTQYF. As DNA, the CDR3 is TGCAGTGCCCGCGGGGCTAGCGGGAGAGGAGGCACAGATACGCAGTATTTT.